Included here is one TCR beta chain sequence, with context. This record belongs to a study of blood T cell repertoires in COVID-19. Study summary: The analysed material was cDNA or gDNA that came from T cells, B-cell-depleted T cells, or PBMCs.

Repertoires were generated with immunoSEQ multiplex PCR, while TCRdb's copy carries only in-frame clones and drops some. The table includes roughly 120,000 clones, about 87% detected once. V lost 0 bases to trimming and J lost 5 bases; unmatched junction nucleotides: 4. The CDR3 loop spans 15 amino acids. Germline V gene lookup returns CDR1 SGDLS and CDR2 YYNGEE. The source is a woman aged 45 to 65 with acute or convalescent COVID-19. The chain has TRBV9 and TRBJ2-1; 8 bases are a match to TRBD2. Sample: peripheral blood. The CDR3 region is CASSVVAGLNNEQFF. CDR3 DNA: TGTGCCAGCAGCGTAGTAGCGGGGTTGAACAATGAGCAGTTCTTC.